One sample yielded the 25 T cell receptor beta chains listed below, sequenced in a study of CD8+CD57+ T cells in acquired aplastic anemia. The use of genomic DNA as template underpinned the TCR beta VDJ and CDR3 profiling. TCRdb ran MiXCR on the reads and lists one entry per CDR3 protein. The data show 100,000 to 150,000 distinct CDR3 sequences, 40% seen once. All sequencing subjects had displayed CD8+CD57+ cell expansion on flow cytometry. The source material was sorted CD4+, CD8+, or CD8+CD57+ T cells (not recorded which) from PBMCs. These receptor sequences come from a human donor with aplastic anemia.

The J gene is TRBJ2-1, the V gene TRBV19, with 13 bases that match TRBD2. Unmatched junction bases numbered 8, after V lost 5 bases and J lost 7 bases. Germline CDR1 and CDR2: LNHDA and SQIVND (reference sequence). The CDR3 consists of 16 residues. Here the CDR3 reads CASSHPGLAGRNEQFF. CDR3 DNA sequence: TGTGCCAGTAGTCATCCGGGACTAGCGGGGAGAAATGAGCAGTTCTTC.

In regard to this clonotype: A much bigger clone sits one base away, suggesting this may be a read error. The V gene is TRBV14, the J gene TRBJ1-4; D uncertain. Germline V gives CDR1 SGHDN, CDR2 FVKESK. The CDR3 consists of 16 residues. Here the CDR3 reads CASSQDIQRLKERLFF. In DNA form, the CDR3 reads TGTGCCAGCAGCCAAGATATCCAGCGTCTAAAAGAAAGACTGTTTTTT.

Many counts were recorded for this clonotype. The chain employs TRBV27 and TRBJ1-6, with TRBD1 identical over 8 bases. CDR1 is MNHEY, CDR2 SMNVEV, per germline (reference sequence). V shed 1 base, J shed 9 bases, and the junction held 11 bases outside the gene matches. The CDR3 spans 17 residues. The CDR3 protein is CASSLYITGGVGSPLHF. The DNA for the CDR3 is TGTGCCAGCAGTTTATATATCACAGGGGGAGTAGGTTCACCCCTCCACTTT.

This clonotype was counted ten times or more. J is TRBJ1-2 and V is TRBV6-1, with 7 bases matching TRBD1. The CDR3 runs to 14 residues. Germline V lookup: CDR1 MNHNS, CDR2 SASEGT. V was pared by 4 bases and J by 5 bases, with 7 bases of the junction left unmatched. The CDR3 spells CASSAAGTAYGYTF. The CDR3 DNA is TGTGCCAGCAGTGCGGCCGGGACAGCTTATGGCTACACCTTC.

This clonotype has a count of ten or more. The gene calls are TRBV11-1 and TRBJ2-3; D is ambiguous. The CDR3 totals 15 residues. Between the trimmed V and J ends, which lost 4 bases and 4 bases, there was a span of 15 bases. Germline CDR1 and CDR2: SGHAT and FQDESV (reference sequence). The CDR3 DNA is TGTGCCAGCAGCTCCTACGACGCCCCTTCAGATACGCAGTATTTT. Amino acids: CASSSYDAPSDTQYF.

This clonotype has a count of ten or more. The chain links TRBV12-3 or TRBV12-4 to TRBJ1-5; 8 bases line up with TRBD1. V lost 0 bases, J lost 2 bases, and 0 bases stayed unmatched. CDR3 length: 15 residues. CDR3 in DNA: TGTGCCAGCAGTTTAGCGACAGGGGGCAATCAGCCCCAGCATTTT. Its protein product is CASSLATGGNQPQHF.

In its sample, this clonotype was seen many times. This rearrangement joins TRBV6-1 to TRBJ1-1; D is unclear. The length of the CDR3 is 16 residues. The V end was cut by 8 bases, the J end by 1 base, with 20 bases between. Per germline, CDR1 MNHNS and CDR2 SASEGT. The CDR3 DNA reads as TGTGCCAGCCACAAAGGCAGCGTACAGTCGAACACTGAAGCTTTCTTT. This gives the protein CASHKGSVQSNTEAFF.

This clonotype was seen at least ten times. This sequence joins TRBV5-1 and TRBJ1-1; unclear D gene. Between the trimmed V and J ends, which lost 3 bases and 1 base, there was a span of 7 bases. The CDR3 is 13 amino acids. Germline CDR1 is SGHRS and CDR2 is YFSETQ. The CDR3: CASSYKPNTEAFF. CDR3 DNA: TGCGCCAGCAGCTACAAACCGAACACTGAAGCTTTCTTT.

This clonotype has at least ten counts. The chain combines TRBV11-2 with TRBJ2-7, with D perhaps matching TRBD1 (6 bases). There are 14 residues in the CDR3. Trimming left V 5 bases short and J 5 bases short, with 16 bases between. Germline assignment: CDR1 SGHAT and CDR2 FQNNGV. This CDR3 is CASSQDRGPHEQYF. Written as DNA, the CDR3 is TGTGCCAGCAGCCAGGACAGAGGTCCCCACGAGCAGTACTTC.

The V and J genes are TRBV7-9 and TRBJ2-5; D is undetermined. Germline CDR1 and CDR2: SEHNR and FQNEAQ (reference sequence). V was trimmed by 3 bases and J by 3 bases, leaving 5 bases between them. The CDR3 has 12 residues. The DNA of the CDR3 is TGTGCCAGCAGCTTTCGTGAAGAGACCCAGTACTTC. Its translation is CASSFREETQYF.

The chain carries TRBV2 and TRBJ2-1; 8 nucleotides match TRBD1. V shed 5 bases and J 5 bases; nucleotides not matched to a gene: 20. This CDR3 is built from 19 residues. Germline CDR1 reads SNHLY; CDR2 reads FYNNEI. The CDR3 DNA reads TGTGCCAGCAGTCAATTCCCCAACAGGGGGACCTTAAGAAACAATGAGCAGTTCTTC. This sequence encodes CASSQFPNRGTLRNNEQFF.

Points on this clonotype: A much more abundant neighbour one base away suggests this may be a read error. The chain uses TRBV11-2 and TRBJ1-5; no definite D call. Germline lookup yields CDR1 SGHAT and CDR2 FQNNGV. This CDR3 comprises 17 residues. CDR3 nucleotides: TGTGCCAGCAGCTTACCCCCCAAAGCGGATAGCAATCAGCCCCGGCATTTT. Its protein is CASSLPPKADSNQPRHF.

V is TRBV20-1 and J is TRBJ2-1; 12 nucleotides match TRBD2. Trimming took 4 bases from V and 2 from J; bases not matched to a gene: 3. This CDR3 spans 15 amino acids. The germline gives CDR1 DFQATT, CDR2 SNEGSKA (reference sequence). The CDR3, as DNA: TGCAGTGCTAACCCTAGCGGGGGGGCCTACAATGAGCAGTTCTTC. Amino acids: CSANPSGGAYNEQFF.

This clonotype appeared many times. CDR3 loop: CASSLAALRYNEQFF. The CDR3 nucleotides read TGTGCCAGCAGCTTGGCGGCCCTGCGGTACAATGAGCAGTTCTTC. The chain uses TRBV5-6 and TRBJ2-1; D ambiguous. The CDR3 has 15 amino acids. Germline V gene sequence: CDR1 SGHDT, CDR2 YYEEEE. Trimming took off 0 bases at V and 4 bases at J, with 11 bases between the two ends.

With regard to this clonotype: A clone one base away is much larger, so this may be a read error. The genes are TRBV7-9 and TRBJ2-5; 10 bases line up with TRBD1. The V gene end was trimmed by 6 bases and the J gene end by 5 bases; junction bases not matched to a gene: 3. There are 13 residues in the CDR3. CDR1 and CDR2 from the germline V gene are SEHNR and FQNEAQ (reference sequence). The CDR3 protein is CASRTGGGETQYF. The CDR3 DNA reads TGTGCCAGCAGGACAGGGGGCGGGGAGACCCAGTACTTC.

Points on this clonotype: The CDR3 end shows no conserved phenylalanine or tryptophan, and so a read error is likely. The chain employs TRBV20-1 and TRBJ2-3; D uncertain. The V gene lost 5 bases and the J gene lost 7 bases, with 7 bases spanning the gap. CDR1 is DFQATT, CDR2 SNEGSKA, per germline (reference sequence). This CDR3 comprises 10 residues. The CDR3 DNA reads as TGCAGTGCTGGACGCAATACGCAGTATTCT. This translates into CSAGRNTQYS.

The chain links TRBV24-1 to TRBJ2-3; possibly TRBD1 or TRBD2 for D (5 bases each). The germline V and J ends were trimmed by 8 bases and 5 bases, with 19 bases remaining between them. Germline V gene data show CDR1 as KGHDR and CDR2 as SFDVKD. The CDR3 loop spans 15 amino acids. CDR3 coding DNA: TGTGCCACCATCACGGGACCGGGTTTGTTAGATACGCAGTATTTT. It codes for CATITGPGLLDTQYF.

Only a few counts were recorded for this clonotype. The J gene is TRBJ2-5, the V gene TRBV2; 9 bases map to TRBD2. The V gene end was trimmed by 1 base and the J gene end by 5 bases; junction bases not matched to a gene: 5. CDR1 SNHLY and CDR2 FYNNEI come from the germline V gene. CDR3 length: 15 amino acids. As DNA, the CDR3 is TGTGCCAGCAGTGAAGGAGCGGGGGGTCGGGAGACCCAGTACTTC. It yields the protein CASSEGAGGRETQYF.

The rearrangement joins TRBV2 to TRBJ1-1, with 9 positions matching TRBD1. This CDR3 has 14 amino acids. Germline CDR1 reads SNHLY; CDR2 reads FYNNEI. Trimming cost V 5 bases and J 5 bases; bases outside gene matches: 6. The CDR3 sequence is CASSNRDRETEAFF. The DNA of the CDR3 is TGTGCCAGCAGTAACCGGGACAGGGAGACTGAAGCTTTCTTT.

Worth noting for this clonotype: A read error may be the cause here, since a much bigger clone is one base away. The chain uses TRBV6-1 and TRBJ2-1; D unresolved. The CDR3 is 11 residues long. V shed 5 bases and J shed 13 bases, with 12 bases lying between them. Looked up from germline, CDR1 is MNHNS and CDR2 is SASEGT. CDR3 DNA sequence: TGTGCCAGCAGTAATATAGGGCTACAGTTCTTC. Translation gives CASSNIGLQFF.

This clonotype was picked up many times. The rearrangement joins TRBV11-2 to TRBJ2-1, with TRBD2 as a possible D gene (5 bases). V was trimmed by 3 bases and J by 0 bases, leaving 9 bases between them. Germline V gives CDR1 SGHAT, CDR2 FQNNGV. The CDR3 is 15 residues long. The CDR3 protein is CASSFGLRSYNEQFF. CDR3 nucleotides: TGTGCCAGCAGCTTTGGACTCCGCTCCTACAATGAGCAGTTCTTC.

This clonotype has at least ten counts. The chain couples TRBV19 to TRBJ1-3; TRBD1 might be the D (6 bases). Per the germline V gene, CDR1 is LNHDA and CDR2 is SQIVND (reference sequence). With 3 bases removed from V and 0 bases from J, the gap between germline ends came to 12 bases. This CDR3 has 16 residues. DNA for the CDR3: TGTGCCAGTAGTATCAGGGGAGGAGGCTCTGGAAACACCATATATTTT. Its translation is CASSIRGGGSGNTIYF.

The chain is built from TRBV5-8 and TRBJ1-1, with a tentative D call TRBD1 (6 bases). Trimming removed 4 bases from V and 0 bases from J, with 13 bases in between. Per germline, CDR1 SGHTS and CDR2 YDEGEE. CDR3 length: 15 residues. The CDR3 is CASSTGSSMNTEAFF. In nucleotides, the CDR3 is TGTGCCAGCAGCACAGGGAGTTCAATGAACACTGAAGCTTTCTTT.

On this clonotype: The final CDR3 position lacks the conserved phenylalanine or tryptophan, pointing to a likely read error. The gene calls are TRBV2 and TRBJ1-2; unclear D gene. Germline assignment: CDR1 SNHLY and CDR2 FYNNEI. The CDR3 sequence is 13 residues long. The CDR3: CVRLKGTNYGYTL. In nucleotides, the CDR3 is TGTGTCAGGTTGAAAGGGACTAACTATGGCTACACCCTC.

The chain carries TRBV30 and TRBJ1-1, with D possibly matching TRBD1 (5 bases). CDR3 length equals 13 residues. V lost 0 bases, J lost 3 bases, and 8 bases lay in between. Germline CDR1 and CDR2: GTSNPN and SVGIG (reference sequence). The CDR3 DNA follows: TGTGCCTGGAGTGTACGAGGGGACACTGAAGCTTTCTTT. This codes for CAWSVRGDTEAFF.